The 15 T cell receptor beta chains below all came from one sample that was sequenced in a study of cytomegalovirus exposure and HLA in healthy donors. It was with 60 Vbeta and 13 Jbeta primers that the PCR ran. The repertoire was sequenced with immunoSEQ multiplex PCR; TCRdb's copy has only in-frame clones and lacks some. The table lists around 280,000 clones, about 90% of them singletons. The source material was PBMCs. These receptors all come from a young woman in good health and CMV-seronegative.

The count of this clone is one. The CDR3 is CASSLPRQGGIILAYEQYF. The CDR3 nucleotides read TGTGCCAGCAGCTTACCCCGTCAGGGGGGAATAATCCTAGCCTACGAGCAGTACTTC. J is TRBJ2-7 and V is TRBV7-9; maybe TRBD1 (7 bases). Germline values: CDR1 SEHNR, CDR2 FQNEAQ (reference sequence). This CDR3 region has 19 residues. Deletions cut 2 bases from V and 2 bases from J, with 25 bases between.

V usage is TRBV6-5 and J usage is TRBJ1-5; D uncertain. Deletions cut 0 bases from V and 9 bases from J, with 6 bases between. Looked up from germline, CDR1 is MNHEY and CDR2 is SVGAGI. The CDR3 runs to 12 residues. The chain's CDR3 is CASSYSSGPQHF. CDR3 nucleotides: TGTGCCAGCAGTTACTCATCCGGGCCCCAGCATTTT.

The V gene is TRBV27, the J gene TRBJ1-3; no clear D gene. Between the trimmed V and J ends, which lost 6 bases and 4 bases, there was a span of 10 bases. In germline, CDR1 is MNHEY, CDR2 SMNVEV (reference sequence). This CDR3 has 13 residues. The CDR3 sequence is CASSPVPGNTIYF. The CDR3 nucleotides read TGTGCCAGCAGCCCGGTGCCCGGAAACACCATATATTTT.

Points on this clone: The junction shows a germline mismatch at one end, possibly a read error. The CDR3 reads CASSLGVRAETQYF. As DNA, the CDR3 is TGTGCTAGCAGCTTAGGGGTGAGGGCAGAGACCCAGTACTTC. The J gene is TRBJ2-5, the V gene TRBV7-7, with D perhaps TRBD1 or TRBD2 (5 bases each). From germline, CDR1 is SSHAT and CDR2 FNYEAQ (reference sequence). The CDR3 loop spans 14 amino acids.

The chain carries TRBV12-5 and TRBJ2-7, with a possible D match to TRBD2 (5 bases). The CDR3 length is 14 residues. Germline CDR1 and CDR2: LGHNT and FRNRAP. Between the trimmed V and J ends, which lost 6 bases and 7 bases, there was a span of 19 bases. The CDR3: CASGGTREPGEQYF. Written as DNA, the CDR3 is TGTGCTAGTGGCGGAACCAGAGAACCGGGAGAGCAGTACTTC. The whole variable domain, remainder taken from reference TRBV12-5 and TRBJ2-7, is DARVTQTPRHKVTEMGQEVTMRCQPILGHNTVFWYRQTMMQGLELLAYFRNRAPLDDSGMPKDRFSAEMPDATLATLKIQPSEPRDSAVYFCASGGTREPGEQYFGPGTRLTVT.

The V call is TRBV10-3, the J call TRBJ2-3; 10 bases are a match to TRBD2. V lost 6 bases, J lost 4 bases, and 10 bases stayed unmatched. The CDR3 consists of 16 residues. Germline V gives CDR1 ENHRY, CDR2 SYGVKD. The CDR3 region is CAISTVAGGGSDTQYF. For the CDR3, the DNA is TGTGCCATCAGCACGGTAGCGGGGGGTGGATCAGATACGCAGTATTTT.

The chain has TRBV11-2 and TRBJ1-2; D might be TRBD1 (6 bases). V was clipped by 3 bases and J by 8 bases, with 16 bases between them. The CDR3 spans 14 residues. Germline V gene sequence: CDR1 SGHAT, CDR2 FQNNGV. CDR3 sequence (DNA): TGTGCCAGCAGCTTCCAAGCTGAGGGGGAAGGCTACACCTTC. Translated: CASSFQAEGEGYTF.

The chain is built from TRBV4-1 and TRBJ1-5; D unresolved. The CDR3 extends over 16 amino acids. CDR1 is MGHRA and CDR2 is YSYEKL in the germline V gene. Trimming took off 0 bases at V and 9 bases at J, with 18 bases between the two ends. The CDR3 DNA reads TGCGCCAGCAGCCAAGATCAAACGGGAGGAAGAAGGCCCCAGCATTTT. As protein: CASSQDQTGGRRPQHF.

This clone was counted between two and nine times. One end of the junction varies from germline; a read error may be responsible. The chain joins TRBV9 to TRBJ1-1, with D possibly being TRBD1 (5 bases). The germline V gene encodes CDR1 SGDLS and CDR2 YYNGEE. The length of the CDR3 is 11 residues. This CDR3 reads CASRGRQGCSF. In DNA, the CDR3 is TGTGCCAGCAGGGGTAGGCAGGGCTGTTCCTTT.

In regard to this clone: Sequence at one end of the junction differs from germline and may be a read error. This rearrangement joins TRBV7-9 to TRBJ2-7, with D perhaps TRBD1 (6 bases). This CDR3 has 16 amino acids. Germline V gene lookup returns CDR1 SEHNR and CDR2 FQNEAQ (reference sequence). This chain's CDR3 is CSSSSPPGQRQYEQYF. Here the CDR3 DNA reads TGTTCCAGCAGCTCCCCCCCAGGACAGCGGCAATACGAGCAGTACTTC.

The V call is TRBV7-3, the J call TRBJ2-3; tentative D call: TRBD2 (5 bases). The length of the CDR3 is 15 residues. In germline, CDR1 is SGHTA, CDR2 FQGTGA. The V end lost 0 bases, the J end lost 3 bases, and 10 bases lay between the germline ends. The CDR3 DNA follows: TGTGCCAGCAGCTTAACCCCCGACTATACAGATACGCAGTATTTT. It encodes CASSLTPDYTDTQYF. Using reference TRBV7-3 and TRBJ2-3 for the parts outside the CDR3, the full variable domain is GAGVSQTPSNKVTEKGKYVELRCDPISGHTALYWYRQSLGQGPEFLIYFQGTGAADDSGLPNDRFFAVRPEGSVSTLKIQRTERGDSAVYLCASSLTPDYTDTQYFGPGTRLTVL.

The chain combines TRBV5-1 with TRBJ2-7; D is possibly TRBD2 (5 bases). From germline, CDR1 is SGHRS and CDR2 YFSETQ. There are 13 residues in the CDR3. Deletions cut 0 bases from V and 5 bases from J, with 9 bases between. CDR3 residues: CASSLGFGDEQYF. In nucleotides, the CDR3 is TGCGCCAGCAGCTTGGGATTCGGGGACGAGCAGTACTTC.

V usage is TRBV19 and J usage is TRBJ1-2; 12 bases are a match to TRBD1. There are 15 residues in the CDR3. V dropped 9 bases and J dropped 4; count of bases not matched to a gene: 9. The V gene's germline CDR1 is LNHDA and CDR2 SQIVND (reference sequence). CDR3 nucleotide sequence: TGTGCCAGCGGAACTTGGGACAGGGGGCCCTATGGCTACACCTTC. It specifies CASGTWDRGPYGYTF.

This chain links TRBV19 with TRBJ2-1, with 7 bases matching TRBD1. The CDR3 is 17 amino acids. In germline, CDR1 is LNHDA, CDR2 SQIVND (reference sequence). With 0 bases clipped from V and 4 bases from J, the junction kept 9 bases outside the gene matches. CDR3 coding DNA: TGTGCCAGTAGTATAGATACAAGGGGGCTAAGATACAATGAGCAGTTCTTC. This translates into CASSIDTRGLRYNEQFF.

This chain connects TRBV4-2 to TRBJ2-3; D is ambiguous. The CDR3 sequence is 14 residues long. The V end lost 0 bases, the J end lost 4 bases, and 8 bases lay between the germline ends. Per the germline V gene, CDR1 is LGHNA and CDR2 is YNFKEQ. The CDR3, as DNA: TGTGCCAGCAGCCAAGACTTGGCCCCAGATACGCAGTATTTT. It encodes CASSQDLAPDTQYF.